Given below is one TCR beta chain in context. Method: immunoSEQ multiplex PCR; TCRdb's copy keeps in-frame clones and lacks some. Among a few hundred thousand clones listed, around 92% were seen once. Recovered participants had two consecutive negative NP/OP PCR tests, healthcare professional clearance, or symptom resolution. The CDR3 has 14 residues. Trimming cost V 6 bases and J 1 base, with 12 bases left between them. Germline assignment: CDR1 SNHLY and CDR2 FYNNEI. The data belong to a study of blood T cell repertoires in COVID-19. Background on the study: From the United States, Italy and Spain came samples of acute and convalescent COVID-19. PBMCs, B-cell-depleted T cells, or T cells provided the cDNA or gDNA that made up the material.

Sequencing used PBMCs or T cells enriched from blood (not recorded which). The rearrangement uses TRBV2 and TRBJ1-1, with D tentatively TRBD1 (5 bases). The source of this sequence is a woman younger than 45 who had recovered from COVID-19. The CDR3 region has the DNA TGTGCCAGCAGACCCCGCACAGGGAACACTGAAGCTTTCTTT. Amino acid sequence: CASRPRTGNTEAFF. The full variable domain, in which reference TRBV2 and TRBJ1-1 provide the parts outside the CDR3, is EPEVTQTPSHQVTQMGQEVILRCVPISNHLYFYWYRQILGQKVEFLVSFYNNEISEKSEIFDDQFSVERPDGSNFTLKIRSTKLEDSAMYFCASRPRTGNTEAFFGQGTRLTVV.